The 3 T cell receptor beta chains below all came from one sample that was sequenced in a study of T-cell memory formation after mild COVID-19. One entry per CDR3 protein, called by TCRdb with MiXCR from the 5' RACE reads. The sample has approximately 98,000 distinct CDR3 sequences; about a sixth are singletons. What was sequenced was PBMCs or a T cell subset sorted from them (not recorded which). Every receptor here comes from a man between 18 and 29 years old who had mild COVID-19 (a few samples of this study predate the infection). Cell type and time point are not known.

This clonotype was recorded many times. The chain uses TRBV24-1 and TRBJ2-1, with D tentatively TRBD2 (6 bases). The CDR3 spans 16 residues. Germline V CDR1 and CDR2: KGHDR, SFDVKD. V dropped 7 bases and J dropped 5 bases, with 20 bases sitting between them. Here the CDR3 DNA reads TGTGCCACCAGAGATCCAGGACTAAATACCGACAATGAGCAGTTCTTC. Amino acids: CATRDPGLNTDNEQFF.

The J gene is TRBJ2-5, the V gene TRBV24-1, with a weak D call TRBD2 (6 bases). CDR1 and CDR2 from the germline V gene are KGHDR and SFDVKD. V lost 5 bases and J 3 bases, leaving 9 bases between the germline ends. The CDR3 sequence is 13 residues long. The CDR3 here is CATSAGVEETQYF. The CDR3 DNA reads as TGTGCCACCAGTGCGGGGGTTGAAGAGACCCAGTACTTC.

The chain uses TRBV12-3 or TRBV12-4 and TRBJ2-5; 7 bases align to TRBD1. The V gene end was trimmed by 5 bases and the J gene end by 5 bases; junction bases not matched to a gene: 14. This CDR3 region has 16 residues. The chain's CDR3 is CASSEPTATGDETQYF. The CDR3 DNA reads TGTGCCAGCAGTGAACCAACCGCCACAGGGGATGAGACCCAGTACTTC.